This T cell receptor (beta chain) was identified in a study of T cell responses to AZD1222 COVID-19 vaccine. TCRdb's table, derived via immunoSEQ multiplex PCR, lists solely in-frame clones and lacks some. This sample has around 160,000 clones; 94% occur once, and the top ten carry roughly 5%. V lost 5 bases, J lost 0 bases, and 14 bases lay in between. The CDR3 totals 15 residues. Germline CDR1 SEHNR, CDR2 FQNEAQ (reference sequence). This clone was recorded only once. The rearrangement joins TRBV7-9 to TRBJ2-7; D possibly corresponds to TRBD2 (6 bases). The clonotype comes from an adult who received the AZD1222 COVID-19 vaccine. Sequenced here: peripheral blood, sampled 28 days after the second AZD1222 dose. In DNA form, the CDR3 reads TGTGCCAGCAGCCTCAGGGAGCGGGCCTCCTACGAGCAGTACTTC. Protein product: CASSLRERASYEQYF.